The 14 T cell receptor beta chains below all came from one sample that was sequenced in a study of cytomegalovirus exposure and HLA in healthy donors (dated by TCRdb to 2015 to 2018). Libraries were constructed by the immunoSEQ multiplex PCR assay. The multiplex PCR relied on a mix of 60 forward primers for TCR Vbeta segments and 13 reverse primers for TCR Jbeta segments. The table comes from immuneACCESS by way of TCRdb, which keeps in-frame sequences with V and J called. Part of the clones is missing from these tables; in studies checked, under half for an unresolved V gene and the rest for unknown reasons. The sample table contains over 100,000 clones; only one count was recorded for 74% of them. Of the sample, around 5% falls within the top ten clones. The sequenced sample consisted of PBMCs. The receptor set was obtained from a man under 40 in good health and CMV-seropositive.

This clone is a singleton in its sample. V is TRBV19 and J is TRBJ2-7; TRBD1 agrees at 12 bases. In germline, CDR1 is LNHDA, CDR2 SQIVND (reference sequence). V dropped 5 bases and J dropped 6; count of bases not matched to a gene: 8. This CDR3 has 15 residues. The CDR3 here is CASSWSGTGGVEQYF. The CDR3 DNA follows: TGTGCCAGTAGTTGGTCCGGGACAGGGGGCGTCGAGCAGTACTTC.

The V call is TRBV6-4, the J call TRBJ2-2, with 9 bases aligning to TRBD1. The CDR3 extends over 15 amino acids. V lost 6 bases, J lost 4 bases, and 6 bases stayed unmatched. The germline gives CDR1 MRHNA, CDR2 SNTAGT. The CDR3 protein is CASSRTGGSTGELFF. The CDR3 DNA reads as TGTGCCAGCAGCAGAACAGGGGGCAGCACCGGGGAGCTGTTTTTT.

The rearrangement uses TRBV11-2 and TRBJ1-6; D perhaps matches TRBD1 (5 bases). Trimming shortened V by 1 base and J by 6 bases, and 10 bases separated the two germline ends. CDR3 size: 15 residues. Looked up from germline, CDR1 is SGHAT and CDR2 is FQNNGV. The CDR3 DNA reads TGTGCCAGCAGCTTAGGTGCCAGGGCTAATTCACCCCTCCACTTT. It codes for CASSLGARANSPLHF.

The chain joins TRBV18 to TRBJ1-6, with 9 positions matching TRBD1. The CDR3 spans 15 residues. After removal of 2 bases from V and 11 bases from J, the junction contained 7 bases not matched to a gene. Germline-derived CDR1 and CDR2 are KGHSH and LQKENI. Here the CDR3 reads CASSPTDRGTTPLHF. DNA for the CDR3: TGTGCCAGCTCACCAACGGACAGGGGTACGACACCCCTCCACTTT.

V usage is TRBV27 and J usage is TRBJ2-7, with 8 positions matching TRBD1. The CDR3 sequence is 14 residues long. The trim removed 1 base at V and 4 bases at J, leaving 3 bases unmatched. Germline-derived CDR1 and CDR2 are MNHEY and SMNVEV (reference sequence). For the CDR3, the DNA is TGTGCCAGCAGTTTATTCACAGGGGGATACGAGCAGTACTTC. Its protein product is CASSLFTGGYEQYF.

Note on this clone: The junction does not match germline at one end; this may be a read error. The chain has TRBV15 and TRBJ1-2; D is perhaps TRBD1 (6 bases). The CDR3 contains 15 residues. CDR1 is LNHNV, CDR2 YYDKDF, per germline (reference sequence). Here the CDR3 reads CATSRVPPGHQGYPF. CDR3 DNA: TGTGCCACCAGCAGAGTACCGCCGGGACATCAAGGCTACCCCTTC.

The gene calls are TRBV7-9 and TRBJ2-1; no reliable D call. CDR1 and CDR2 from the germline V gene are SEHNR and FQNEAQ (reference sequence). The CDR3 runs 13 residues. With 5 bases removed from V and 3 bases from J, the gap between germline ends came to 8 bases. CDR3 nucleotides: TGTGCCAGCAGCCTCGTCAGCTACAATGAGCAGTTCTTC. Residues: CASSLVSYNEQFF. The whole variable domain, remainder taken from reference TRBV7-9 and TRBJ2-1, is DTGVSQNPRHKITKRGQNVTFRCDPISEHNRLYWYRQTLGQGPEFLTYFQNEAQLEKSRLLSDRFSAERPKGSFSTLEIQRTEQGDSAMYLCASSLVSYNEQFFGPGTRLTVL.

The chain has TRBV4-1 and TRBJ1-1, with D maybe TRBD1 (6 bases). Trimming pared 0 bases from V and 4 bases from J, leaving 12 bases between. The CDR3 has 15 residues. In germline, CDR1 is MGHRA, CDR2 YSYEKL. The CDR3 loop reads CASSQEGRGVTEAFF. The DNA of the CDR3 is TGCGCCAGCAGCCAAGAGGGCAGGGGTGTCACTGAAGCTTTCTTT.

This clone was seen a handful of times. The chain employs TRBV7-9 and TRBJ1-1; D might be TRBD1 (6 bases). Germline assignment: CDR1 SEHNR and CDR2 FQNEAQ (reference sequence). V was pared by 5 bases and J by 1 base, with 14 bases between. This CDR3 region has 15 residues. The DNA for the CDR3 is TGTGCCAGCAGCCCGCAGGGGATCCCGAACACTGAAGCTTTCTTT. Residues: CASSPQGIPNTEAFF. The full variable domain, with the rest looked up from reference TRBV7-9 and TRBJ1-1, is DTGVSQNPRHKITKRGQNVTFRCDPISEHNRLYWYRQTLGQGPEFLTYFQNEAQLEKSRLLSDRFSAERPKGSFSTLEIQRTEQGDSAMYLCASSPQGIPNTEAFFGQGTRLTVV.

V is TRBV5-1 and J is TRBJ1-2, with TRBD1 as a possible D gene (5 bases). The CDR3 loop spans 14 amino acids. Germline values: CDR1 SGHRS, CDR2 YFSETQ. The V gene lost 2 bases and the J gene lost 3 bases, with 11 bases spanning the gap. CDR3: CASSFVGADYGYTF. The CDR3, as DNA: TGCGCCAGCAGCTTCGTAGGGGCGGACTATGGCTACACCTTC.

The J gene is TRBJ1-2, the V gene TRBV9; TRBD1 agrees at 11 bases. J was trimmed by 6 bases and V by 3 bases; bases with no gene match: 7. The CDR3 covers 15 residues. Germline V gene data show CDR1 as SGDLS and CDR2 as YYNGEE. The CDR3 reads CASSATDRGLNGYTF. The CDR3 DNA reads TGTGCCAGCAGCGCGACGGACAGGGGGCTAAATGGCTACACCTTC. The variable domain in full, with the rest retrieved from reference TRBV9 and TRBJ1-2, is DSGVTQTPKHLITATGQRVTLRCSPRSGDLSVYWYQQSLDQGLQFLIQYYNGEERAKGNILERFSAQQFPDLHSELNLSSLELGDSALYFCASSATDRGLNGYTFGSGTRLTVV.

This clone was counted once. V usage is TRBV21-1 and J usage is TRBJ1-1; the table's D call, TRBD1, has no DNA check behind it. TRBV21-1 represents a pseudogene. The CDR3 has 15 amino acids. The CDR3 region has the DNA TGTGCCAGCAGCACGACAGGGGGATCGAACACTGAAGCTTTCTTT. The encoded protein is CASSTTGGSNTEAFF.

The chain combines TRBV7-2 with TRBJ1-2; unclear D gene. The CDR3 spans 14 residues. CDR1 and CDR2 from the germline V gene are SGHTA and FQGNSA. V was trimmed by 2 bases and J by 1 base, leaving 8 bases between them. In nucleotides, the CDR3 is TGTGCCAGCAGCTTAAGCTATTTTAACTATGGCTACACCTTC. It yields the protein CASSLSYFNYGYTF.

The chain employs TRBV27 and TRBJ1-2; TRBD1 matches at 7 bases. Unmatched junction bases numbered 5, after V lost 3 bases and J lost 4 bases. The length of the CDR3 is 14 residues. Looked up from germline, CDR1 is MNHEY and CDR2 is SMNVEV (reference sequence). DNA of the CDR3: TGTGCCAGCAGTTTTGGGGGACAGCTCTATGGCTACACCTTC. It specifies CASSFGGQLYGYTF.